Below are 3 T cell receptor beta chains sequenced from a single sample in a study of blood T cells in healthy people across ages. A J-beta primer mix and a sample-barcoded 5' primer were used in a second PCR of about 7 to 12 cycles. TCRdb re-called the 5' RACE reads with MiXCR, one entry per CDR3 protein. The repertoire has under 750,000 distinct CDR3 sequences, 40% to 55% of them found once; the top ten carry approximately 25%. Sequenced sample: blood. The receptor source for this set is an elderly man in good health.

This chain links TRBV6-2 or TRBV6-3 with TRBJ2-3, with 7 bases aligning to TRBD1. Germline trimming cut 7 bases from V and 2 bases from J; bases unmatched to any gene: 6. The germline CDR1 and CDR2 sequences are MNHEY and SVGEGT. The CDR3 extends over 14 amino acids. CDR3 coding DNA: TGTGCCAGCAATGAAGGGGGCTTCACAGATACGCAGTATTTT. Its protein product is CASNEGGFTDTQYF.

In its sample, this clonotype was seen a few times. The rearrangement joins TRBV3-1 to TRBJ2-2; 9 nucleotides line up with TRBD2. CDR3 size: 15 residues. The germline V gene has CDR1 LGHDT and CDR2 YNNKEL (reference sequence). V lost 2 bases, J lost 6 bases, and 4 bases stayed unmatched. CDR3 amino acids: CASSQLAGTAGELFF. The CDR3 nucleotides read TGTGCCAGCAGCCAACTAGCGGGGACGGCCGGGGAGCTGTTTTTT.

This clonotype was picked up a small number of times. The V call is TRBV3-1, the J call TRBJ2-3, with TRBD2 matching over 7 bases. The CDR3 consists of 13 residues. Unmatched junction bases numbered 4, after V lost 7 bases and J lost 3 bases. Germline CDR1 LGHDT, CDR2 YNNKEL (reference sequence). CDR3 DNA sequence: TGTGCCAGCACCCTAGCGGCAACAGATACGCAGTATTTT. Translated: CASTLAATDTQYF.